The present TCR beta chain was sequenced within a study of cytomegalovirus exposure and HLA in healthy donors. CDR3 size: 14 residues. Germline lookup yields CDR1 GTSNPN and CDR2 SVGIG (reference sequence). Sequencing used immunoSEQ multiplex PCR; TCRdb keeps in-frame clones, though not all of them. The sample yields 120,000 or so clones, approximately 90% seen once. As to this clone: The junction departs from the called germline gene at one end, perhaps through a read error. Other DNA variants within this sample encode the same CDR3.

The chain recombines TRBV30 with TRBJ1-1, with D perhaps TRBD1 (6 bases). The TCR comes from a woman between 18 and 29 years old in good health and CMV-seronegative. The sample consisted of PBMCs. In DNA, the CDR3 is TGCGCCTGTAATCAGGGGTTGGTGAACACTGAAGCTTTCTTT. Amino acid sequence: CACNQGLVNTEAFF.